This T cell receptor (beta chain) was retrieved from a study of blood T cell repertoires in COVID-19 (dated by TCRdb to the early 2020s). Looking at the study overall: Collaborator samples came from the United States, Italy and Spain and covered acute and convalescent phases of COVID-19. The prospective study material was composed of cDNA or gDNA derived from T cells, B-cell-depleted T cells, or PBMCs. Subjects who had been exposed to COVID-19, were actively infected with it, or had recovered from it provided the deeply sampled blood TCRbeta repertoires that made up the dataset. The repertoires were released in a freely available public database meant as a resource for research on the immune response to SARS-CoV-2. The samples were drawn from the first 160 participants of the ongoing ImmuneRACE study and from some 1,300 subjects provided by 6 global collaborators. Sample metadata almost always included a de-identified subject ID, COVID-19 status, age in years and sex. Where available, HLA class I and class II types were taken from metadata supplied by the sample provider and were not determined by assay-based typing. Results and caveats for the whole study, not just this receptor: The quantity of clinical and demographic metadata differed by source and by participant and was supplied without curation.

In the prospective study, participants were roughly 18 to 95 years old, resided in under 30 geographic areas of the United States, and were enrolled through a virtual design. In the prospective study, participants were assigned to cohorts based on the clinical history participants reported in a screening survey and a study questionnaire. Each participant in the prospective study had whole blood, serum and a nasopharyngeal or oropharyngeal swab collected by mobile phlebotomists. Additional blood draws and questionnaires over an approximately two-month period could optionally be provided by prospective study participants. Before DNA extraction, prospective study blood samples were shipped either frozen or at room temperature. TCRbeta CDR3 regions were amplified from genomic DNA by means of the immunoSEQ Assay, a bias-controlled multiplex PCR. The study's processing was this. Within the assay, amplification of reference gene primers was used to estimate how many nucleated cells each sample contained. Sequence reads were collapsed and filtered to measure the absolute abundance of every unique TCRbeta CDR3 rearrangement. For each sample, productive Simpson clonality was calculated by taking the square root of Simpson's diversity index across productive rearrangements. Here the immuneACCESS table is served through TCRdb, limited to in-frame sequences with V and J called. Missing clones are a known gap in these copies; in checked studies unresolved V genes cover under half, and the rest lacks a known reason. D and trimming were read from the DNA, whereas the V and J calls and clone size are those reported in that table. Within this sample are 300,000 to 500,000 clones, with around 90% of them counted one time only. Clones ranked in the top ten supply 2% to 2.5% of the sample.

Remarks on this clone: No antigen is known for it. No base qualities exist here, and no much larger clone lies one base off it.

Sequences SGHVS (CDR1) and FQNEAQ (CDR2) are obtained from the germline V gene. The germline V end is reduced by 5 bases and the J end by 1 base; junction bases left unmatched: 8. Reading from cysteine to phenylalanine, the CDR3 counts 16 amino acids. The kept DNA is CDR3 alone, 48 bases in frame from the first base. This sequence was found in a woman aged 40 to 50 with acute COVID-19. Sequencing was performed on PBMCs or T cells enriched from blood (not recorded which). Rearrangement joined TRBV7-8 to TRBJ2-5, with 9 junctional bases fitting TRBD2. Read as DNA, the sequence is TGTGCCAGCAGCCCGAGGTCGACTAGCGGCCAAGAGACCCAGTACTTC. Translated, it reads CASSPRSTSGQETQYF.